One sample yielded the 8 T cell receptor beta chains listed below, sequenced in a study of blood T cell repertoires in COVID-19. The protocol was immunoSEQ multiplex PCR, while the TCRdb copy is restricted to in-frame clones and leaves out a portion. The profile shows under 250,000 clones, about 80% of them singletons. The sequencing sample was made of peripheral blood. Receptor source: a man in his fifties or sixties with active or convalescent COVID-19.

The chain combines TRBV5-1 with TRBJ2-6; TRBD1 matches 7 bases. V lost 4 bases to trimming and J lost 0 bases; unmatched junction nucleotides: 10. Germline lookup yields CDR1 SGHRS and CDR2 YFSETQ. CDR3 length: 18 residues. As DNA, the CDR3 is TGCGCCAGCAGCCCACCGGGACAGACAAGCTCTGGGGCCAACGTCCTGACTTTC. Residues: CASSPPGQTSSGANVLTF. The entire variable domain, with the rest obtained from reference TRBV5-1 and TRBJ2-6, is as follows: KAGVTQTPRYLIKTRGQQVTLSCSPISGHRSVSWYQQTPGQGLQFLFEYFSETQRNKGNFPGRFSGRQFSNSRSEMNVSTLELGDSALYLCASSPPGQTSSGANVLTFGAGSRLTVL.

This chain uses TRBV7-9 with TRBJ2-7, with D tentatively TRBD2 (6 bases). From germline, CDR1 is SEHNR and CDR2 FQNEAQ (reference sequence). The CDR3 extends over 15 amino acids. The germline V and J ends were trimmed by 0 bases and 3 bases, with 12 bases remaining between them. CDR3 nucleotides: TGTGCCAGCAGCTTAGCGGGCGGGACCCACTACGAGCAGTACTTC. It codes for CASSLAGGTHYEQYF.

This clone was seen more than once but under ten times. The rearrangement uses TRBV5-6 and TRBJ2-3; a possible D gene is TRBD2 (5 bases). Trimming cost V 3 bases and J 0 bases, with 14 bases left between them. The germline V gene has CDR1 SGHDT and CDR2 YYEEEE. CDR3 size: 16 residues. The DNA of the CDR3 is TGTGCCAGCAGCTCCCTGGAGGCCCCTAGCACAGATACGCAGTATTTT. Protein product: CASSSLEAPSTDTQYF.

The chain has TRBV7-8 and TRBJ1-2; D is possibly TRBD1 (6 bases). The CDR3 contains 14 residues. CDR1 and CDR2 from the germline V gene are SGHVS and FQNEAQ. Between the trimmed V and J ends, which lost 5 bases and 2 bases, there was a span of 12 bases. CDR3 in amino acids: CASSTPDRNYGYTF. The CDR3 nucleotides are TGTGCCAGCAGCACCCCAGACAGGAACTATGGCTACACCTTC.

The chain links TRBV4-2 to TRBJ1-2, with TRBD1 matching over 7 bases. Trimming took 1 base from V and 3 from J; bases not matched to a gene: 8. The CDR3 length is 16 residues. The V gene's germline CDR1 is LGHNA and CDR2 YNFKEQ. The CDR3 sequence is CASSQGLGQADYGYTF. CDR3 nucleotides: TGTGCCAGCAGCCAAGGCCTCGGACAGGCGGACTATGGCTACACCTTC.

This clone is a singleton in its sample. V is TRBV7-6 and J is TRBJ2-1, with 12 bases matching TRBD2. Germline V gene data show CDR1 as SGHVS and CDR2 as FNYEAQ. There are 16 residues in the CDR3. V lost 5 bases and J lost 4; bases outside the gene matches: 6. The CDR3 is CASSLGLAGPYNEQFF. The CDR3 nucleotides are TGTGCCAGCAGCCTAGGACTAGCGGGACCATACAATGAGCAGTTCTTC.

Only a few counts were recorded for this clone. This sequence joins TRBV19 and TRBJ1-2, with 8 bases identical to TRBD1. CDR1 and CDR2 (germline): LNHDA, SQIVND (reference sequence). With 5 bases clipped from V and 5 bases from J, the junction kept 7 bases outside the gene matches. This CDR3 comprises 14 residues. The CDR3 DNA reads TGTGCCAGTAGTGCCGGGACAGGTCGGTATGGCTACACCTTC. Its protein is CASSAGTGRYGYTF.

The CDR3 DNA reads TGTGCCAGCAGCCAAGATGCGCGGGGGGCCTACAATGAGCAGTTCTTC. This codes for CASSQDARGAYNEQFF. V and J are TRBV3-1 (or the pseudogene TRBV3-2) and TRBJ2-1; the match to TRBD2 covers 8 bases. After removal of 0 bases from V and 2 bases from J, the junction contained 3 bases not matched to a gene. This CDR3 has 16 residues. CDR1 is LGHDT and CDR2 is YNNKEL in the germline V gene (reference sequence).